This T cell receptor beta chain emerged from a study of cytomegalovirus exposure and HLA in healthy donors. The study ran its PCR with 60 Vbeta and 13 Jbeta primers. Assay used: immunoSEQ multiplex PCR; TCRdb lists only in-frame clones, some missing. The sample has roughly 120,000 clones, 76% seen once. V gave up 0 bases and J gave up 3 bases; unmatched junction bases: 2. Germline V gene lookup returns CDR1 MNHNY and CDR2 SVGAGI (reference sequence). The CDR3 covers 15 residues. The rearrangement links TRBV6-6 to TRBJ2-7; 10 bases are shared with TRBD1. This sequence originates from a man younger than 45 in good health and CMV-seropositive. What was sequenced was PBMCs. The CDR3 here is CASSYSRDRGYEQYF. CDR3 DNA sequence: TGTGCCAGCAGTTACTCGAGGGACAGGGGCTACGAGCAGTACTTC.